Sequencing of this TCR beta chain was carried out in a study of blood T cell repertoires in COVID-19. Study at large: Sites in the United States, Italy and Spain provided acute and convalescent COVID-19 samples. Sources were T cells, B-cell-depleted T cells, or PBMCs; the material itself was cDNA or gDNA.

Germline V lookup: CDR1 SGHTA, CDR2 FQGTGA. The CDR3 spans 14 residues. The J segment lost 7 bases and the V segment lost 5 bases, leaving 7 bases of the junction unmatched. Patients at the Seattle site were enrolled during active infection and followed longitudinally. Original handling: How many nucleated cells were present was estimated from reference gene primer amplification. Here immunoSEQ multiplex PCR was the method, and the copy in TCRdb shows in-frame clones only, minus some. The V and J calls and clone size were taken over from that table, and D and trimming were inferred from the DNA. The data hold under 95,000 clones, with about 89% observed a single time.

The genes are TRBV7-3 and TRBJ2-2; 7 positions match TRBD2. This TCR came from a man between 45 and 60 years old with COVID-19, enrolled during active disease. Sequenced: peripheral blood. This CDR3 reads CASSRGSSGGELFF. The CDR3 DNA is TGTGCCAGCAGCCGCGGGAGTTCTGGCGGGGAGCTGTTTTTT.